This T cell receptor (beta chain) appears in the sequencing data of a study of shared clonotypes between healthy human individuals. Study-level findings and limits: The study found roughly 5% of naive CD4 clonotypes shared across four donors.

In the case of this clone: The antigen remains undetermined.

Trimming stripped 2 bases from V and 5 bases from J, with 15 bases between. The CDR3 covers 14 residues. Germline V gene lookup returns CDR1 GTSNPN and CDR2 SVGIG (reference sequence). TCRdb keeps only in-frame clones here, not all; method: immunoSEQ multiplex PCR. The data contain approximately 2.5 million clones, approximately 93% of them seen just once; the ten biggest clones take up more than 0.35%. It was into CD45RA+ naive and CD45RA-negative memory subsets that the CD4+ cells were split. The chain joins TRBV30 to TRBJ2-5, with D unresolved. The sample taken for sequencing was naive CD4+ T cells from PBMCs. Subset denoted: CD45RA+ positively selected. The source is a man between 18 and 29 years old in good health. Some clones in this sample may be carry-over from other donors' samples. The CDR3 loop is CAWSQRSLWETQYF. CDR3 coding DNA: TGTGCCTGGAGTCAAAGGTCTCTGTGGGAGACCCAGTACTTC. Full variable domain (remainder filled in from reference TRBV30 and TRBJ2-5): SQTIHQWPATLVQPVGSPLSLECTVEGTSNPNLYWYRQAAGRGLQLLFYSVGIGQISSEVPQNLSASRPQDRQFILSSKKLLLSDSGFYLCAWSQRSLWETQYFGPGTRLLVL.